This T cell receptor (beta chain) was recorded in a study of blood T cell repertoires in COVID-19 (dated by TCRdb to the early 2020s). Regarding the complete study: Samples covering the acute and convalescent phases of COVID-19 were provided by collaborators in the United States, Italy and Spain. The prospective study material was composed of cDNA or gDNA derived from T cells, B-cell-depleted T cells, or PBMCs. Subjects who had been exposed to COVID-19, were actively infected with it, or had recovered from it provided the deeply sampled blood TCRbeta repertoires that made up the dataset. The repertoires were released in a freely available public database intended as a resource for research on the immune response to SARS-CoV-2. The samples were drawn from the first 160 participants of the ongoing ImmuneRACE study and from some 1,300 subjects provided by 6 global collaborators. The sample metadata nearly always contained a de-identified subject ID, COVID-19 status, age in years and sex. Where HLA class I and class II types were available, the types were taken from metadata supplied by the sample provider, not from assay-based typing.

TCRbeta CDR3 regions were amplified from genomic DNA using the immunoSEQ Assay, a bias-controlled multiplex PCR. For the original study's pipeline: Within the assay, amplification of reference gene primers was used to estimate how many nucleated cells each sample contained. To quantify the absolute abundance of each unique TCRbeta CDR3 rearrangement, sequence reads were collapsed and filtered. For each sample, productive Simpson clonality was calculated as the square root of Simpson's diversity index across productive rearrangements. Imported from immuneACCESS, the table was reduced by TCRdb to in-frame sequences with V and J called. These copies leave out some clones; in studies compared against another copy, an unresolved V gene accounts for under half, and the cause of the remainder is not known. Clone size and V and J calls were adopted from that table, with D and trimming inferred from the DNA. In this sample the table shows approximately 46,000 clones, around 89% of which occur a single time. The top ten constitute approximately 3% of the sample.

Each collaborating institution followed its own protocols to collect whole blood in K2EDTA tubes. For TCRbeta analysis, collaborator samples were shipped as frozen whole blood, as isolated PBMCs, or as DNA extracted from either sample type. Findings and caveats that apply to the study as a whole: The quantity of clinical and demographic metadata differed by source and by participant and was supplied without curation.

In regard to this clone: The antigen it recognizes is unknown. No base qualities exist here, and no much larger clone lies one base off it.

Sample: peripheral blood. This clonotype was sampled from a man aged 50 to 60 with active COVID-19.

The CDR3 here reads CASRGQTPQKSTNEKLFF. The DNA is TGTGCCAGTAGGGGGCAGACACCTCAAAAATCAACTAATGAAAAACTGTTTTTT. The receptor chain draws on TRBV19 and TRBJ1-4; D gene: possibly TRBD1, on 5 matching bases. V is cut by 6 bases and J by 0 bases, and the space between the germline ends is 20 bases. The germline V gene encodes CDR1 LNHDA and CDR2 SQIVND (reference sequence). The CDR3 measures 18 amino acids from cysteine to phenylalanine. The only DNA kept is the CDR3, 54 bases in frame from the first base.